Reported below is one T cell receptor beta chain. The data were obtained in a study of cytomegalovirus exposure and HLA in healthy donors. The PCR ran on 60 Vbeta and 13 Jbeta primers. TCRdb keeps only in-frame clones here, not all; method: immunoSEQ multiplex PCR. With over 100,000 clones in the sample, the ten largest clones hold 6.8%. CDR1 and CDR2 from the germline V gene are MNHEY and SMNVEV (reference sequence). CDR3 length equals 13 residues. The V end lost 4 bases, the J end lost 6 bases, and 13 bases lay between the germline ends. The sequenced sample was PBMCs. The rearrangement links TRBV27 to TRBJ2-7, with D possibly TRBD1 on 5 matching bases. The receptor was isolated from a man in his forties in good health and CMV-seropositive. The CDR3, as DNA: TGTGCCAGCAGTTCTGCAGGGTGGAGCGAGCAGTACTTC. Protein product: CASSSAGWSEQYF.